The entry that follows covers one T cell receptor beta chain sequence. Its target is unknown. This entry is derived from a study of monozygotic twins with inflammatory bowel disease. Findings and limits, study-wide: Among twins, concordant and discordant pairs did not differ in repertoire similarity, possibly from limited power.

Template switching introduced UMIs that contain a 6-nucleotide sample barcode. TCRdb processed the 5' RACE reads again and assigns one entry to each CDR3 protein, with no DNA. This repertoire includes over 200,000 distinct CDR3 sequences. This receptor was taken from a human donor with ulcerative colitis or Crohn's disease, or a healthy co-twin of an affected twin (not recorded which). Material for sequencing was blood.

The CDR3 sequence is CASSGGRARDPPLHF. V and J are TRBV2 and TRBJ1-6. Germline CDR1 and CDR2: SNHLY and FYNNEI. The CDR3 is 15 amino acids. The full variable domain, its missing parts supplied by reference TRBV2 and TRBJ1-6, is EPEVTQTPSHQVTQMGQEVILRCVPISNHLYFYWYRQILGQKVEFLVSFYNNEISEKSEIFDDQFSVERPDGSNFTLKIRSTKLEDSAMYFCASSGGRARDPPLHFGNGTRLTVT.